This is a list of T cell receptor beta chains from one sample in a study of shared clonotypes between healthy human individuals. Libraries were prepared by immunoSEQ multiplex PCR; TCRdb keeps only in-frame clonotypes and omits some of them. In the table there are around 1.5 million clones, 98% of which are singletons. Sequencing input: naive CD4+ T cells sorted from blood. Receptor source: a man aged 30 to 45 in good health. The CDR3 runs from the conserved cysteine through the conserved F or W. A D gene is named only where the DNA matches it firmly. Rows may omit the clone size; those that give it use once, few, many or a size class.

V,size,J,D,DNA,CDR3
TRBV25-1,.,TRBJ2-7,TRBD1,TGTGCCAGCAGTGAATGGGGCGGACAGGGGGCGGTCGAGCAGTACTTC,CASSEWGGQGAVEQYF
TRBV28,.,TRBJ1-2,TRBD1,TGTGCCAGCAGTTCAACGGGACAGCCATACTATGGCTACACCTTC,CASSSTGQPYYGYTF
TRBV2,.,TRBJ2-7,TRBD2,TGTGCCAGCAGTGAATTTGTAGCGGGAGTAGGCAACGAGCAGTACTTC,CASSEFVAGVGNEQYF
TRBV20-1,.,TRBJ2-1,.,TGCAGTGCTAGTGACTGGAATGAGCAGTTCTTC,CSASDWNEQFF
TRBV5-5,.,TRBJ1-1,TRBD1,TGTGCCAGCAGATCACAGGGGTGGGACACTGAAGCTTTCTTT,CASRSQGWDTEAFF
TRBV18,.,TRBJ2-1,.,TGTGCCAGCTCTCTAACCTCGGAAGGAGGTACCTACAATGAGCAGTTCTTC,CASSLTSEGGTYNEQFF
TRBV9,.,TRBJ2-7,TRBD2,TGTGCCAGCAGTTCGGGACTAGCGGCTTACGAGCAGTACTTC,CASSSGLAAYEQYF
TRBV5-4,.,TRBJ2-1,.,TGTGCCAGCAGCGGCAGTAATGAGCAGTTCTTC,CASSGSNEQFF
TRBV7-9,.,TRBJ1-2,.,TGTGCCAGCAGCTTAGCGTTGGCAGGGAGTCATGGCTACACCTTC,CASSLALAGSHGYTF
TRBV11-3,.,TRBJ2-2,.,TGTGCCAGCAGCACCCGGGCCCCGGGCGGGGAGCTGTTTTTT,CASSTRAPGGELFF
TRBV6-1,.,TRBJ2-7,.,TGTGCCACCTGGAGGGGCAGGGTGGACTACGAGCAGTACTTC,CATWRGRVDYEQYF
TRBV5-1,.,TRBJ1-5,TRBD1,TGCGCCAGCAGCCCATATTACAGGGGGGAACAGCCCCAGCATTTT,CASSPYYRGEQPQHF
TRBV29-1,once,TRBJ2-5,.,TGCAGCGTTGGAGGGAGTAGGTGGGAGACCCAGTACTTC,CSVGGSRWETQYF
TRBV29-1,.,TRBJ2-5,.,TGCAGCGTTTTGGAGGGGCGCCGAGAGACCCAGTACTTC,CSVLEGRRETQYF
TRBV10-3,once,TRBJ2-7,TRBD2,TGTGCCACACGGACTAGCGGGAGCCCGTACTTC,CATRTSGSPYF
TRBV4-3,.,TRBJ2-6,.,TGCGCCAGCAGCCGAGGGGGTGATGTCCTGACTTTC,CASSRGGDVLTF
TRBV19,.,TRBJ1-5,.,TGTGCCAGTAGTATAGCCCGGACCGACAATCAGCCCCAGCATTTT,CASSIARTDNQPQHF
TRBV7-9,.,TRBJ2-7,.,TGTGCCACCTCGAGCCCGGGGTACGAGCAGTACTTC,CATSSPGYEQYF
TRBV9,.,TRBJ2-7,TRBD1,TGTGCCAGCAGACCGGGACAGGGGGCTGGAGAGCAGTACTTC,CASRPGQGAGEQYF
TRBV7-8,.,TRBJ2-1,.,TGTGCCAGCAGCCAGGACTTCAGCTCCTACAATGAGCAGTTCTTC,CASSQDFSSYNEQFF
TRBV2,.,TRBJ2-4,.,TGTGCCAGCAGTGAACAAGAGACATCGGTTCAGTACTTC,CASSEQETSVQYF
TRBV10-3,.,TRBJ2-7,TRBD2,TGTGCCATCAGTGGGACTAGCGGGAGTTTTTCCGAGCAGTACTTC,CAISGTSGSFSEQYF
TRBV28,once,TRBJ2-3,.,TGTGCCAGCAGTTTCCCCTTACGGGGAGGCACAGATACGCAGTATTTT,CASSFPLRGGTDTQYF
TRBV5-6,.,TRBJ1-5,.,TGTGCCAGCAGCTTGGATCGGGGTGCCGGGGGTCAGCCCCAGCATTTT,CASSLDRGAGGQPQHF
TRBV28,.,TRBJ2-1,.,TGTGCCAGCAGCCGAAGCCCGTTGGTTACAAATGAGCAGTTCTTC,CASSRSPLVTNEQFF
TRBV11-2,.,TRBJ2-1,.,TGTGCCAGCAGCCTAATCGGTGAGCAGTTCTTC,CASSLIGEQFF